This T cell receptor beta chain was documented in a study of T cell responses to AZD1222 COVID-19 vaccine. Comments on this clone: The antigen remains unidentified.

General observations from the study: Females made up more of the donors, who were largely white British, and clonal diversity may have come out too low. Just a handful of people given AZD1222 tested seropositive at baseline.

The assay was immunoSEQ multiplex PCR, and TCRdb's table has in-frame clones only and misses some. Of about 81,000 clones listed, 85% to 90% are singletons. Sequences were derived from peripheral blood, sampled 28 days after the second AZD1222 dose. The TCR originated in an adult who received the AZD1222 COVID-19 vaccine.

The CDR3 sequence: CASSSSGGNYGYTF. CDR3 in DNA: TGTGCCAGCAGCTCCTCAGGGGGTAACTATGGCTACACCTTC. The chain links TRBV7-8 to TRBJ1-2; 7 bases fit TRBD1. Germline trimming cut 4 bases from V and 1 base from J; bases unmatched to any gene: 3. CDR3 length equals 14 residues. The germline CDR1 and CDR2 sequences are SGHVS and FQNEAQ.